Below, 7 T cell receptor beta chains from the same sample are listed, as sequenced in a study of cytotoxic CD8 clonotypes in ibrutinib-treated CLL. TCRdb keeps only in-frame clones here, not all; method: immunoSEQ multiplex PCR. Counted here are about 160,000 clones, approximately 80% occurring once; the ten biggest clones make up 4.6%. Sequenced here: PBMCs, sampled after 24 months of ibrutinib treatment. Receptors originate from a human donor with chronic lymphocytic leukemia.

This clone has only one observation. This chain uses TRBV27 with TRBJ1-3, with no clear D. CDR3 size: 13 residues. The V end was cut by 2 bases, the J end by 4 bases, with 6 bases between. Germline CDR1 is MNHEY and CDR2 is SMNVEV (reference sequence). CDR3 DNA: TGTGCCAGCAGTTTAAACGGCGGAAACACCATATATTTT. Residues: CASSLNGGNTIYF.

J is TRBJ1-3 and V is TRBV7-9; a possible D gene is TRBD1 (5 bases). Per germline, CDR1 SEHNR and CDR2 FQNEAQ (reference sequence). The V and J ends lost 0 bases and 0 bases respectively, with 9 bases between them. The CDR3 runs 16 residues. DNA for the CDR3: TGTGCCAGCAGCTTAGCACAGGCTGGCTCTGGAAACACCATATATTTT. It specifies CASSLAQAGSGNTIYF.

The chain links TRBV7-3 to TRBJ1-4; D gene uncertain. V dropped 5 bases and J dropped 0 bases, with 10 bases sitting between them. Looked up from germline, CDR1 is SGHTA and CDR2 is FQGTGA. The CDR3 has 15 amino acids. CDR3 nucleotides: TGTGCCAGCAGCCTATACAGAGCAACTAATGAAAAACTGTTTTTT. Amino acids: CASSLYRATNEKLFF.

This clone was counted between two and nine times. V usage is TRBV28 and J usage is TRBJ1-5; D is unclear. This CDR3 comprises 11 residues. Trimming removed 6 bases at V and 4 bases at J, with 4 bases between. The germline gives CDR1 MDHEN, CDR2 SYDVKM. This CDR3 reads CASSHNQPQHF. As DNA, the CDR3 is TGTGCCAGCAGCCATAATCAGCCCCAGCATTTT.

This CDR3 reads CASSPGAGPDQPQHF. The DNA for the CDR3 is TGTGCCAGCAGCCCCGGGGCGGGTCCGGATCAGCCCCAGCATTTT. V gene TRBV28 combines with J gene TRBJ1-5; tentatively, D is TRBD1 (5 bases). Per the germline V gene, CDR1 is MDHEN and CDR2 is SYDVKM. The CDR3 is 15 amino acids. The V gene lost 6 bases and the J gene lost 5 bases, with 17 bases spanning the gap.

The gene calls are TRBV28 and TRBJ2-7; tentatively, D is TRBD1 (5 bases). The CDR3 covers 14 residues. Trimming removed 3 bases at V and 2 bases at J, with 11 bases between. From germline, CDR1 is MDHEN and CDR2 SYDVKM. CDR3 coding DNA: TGTGCCAGCAGTTTCTGGACATGGGCCTACGAGCAGTACTTC. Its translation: CASSFWTWAYEQYF.

The DNA of the CDR3 is TGTGCCAGCAGCCAATTAGGGGATATGAAAAAGACCCAGTACTTC. Amino acid sequence: CASSQLGDMKKTQYF. The chain links TRBV4-2 to TRBJ2-5; tentatively, D is TRBD1 (5 bases). V gave up 2 bases and J gave up 6 bases, with 16 bases separating them. This CDR3 comprises 15 residues. CDR1 LGHNA and CDR2 YNFKEQ come from the germline V gene.